This T cell receptor (beta chain) was sequenced in a study of blood T cell repertoires in COVID-19. The protocol was immunoSEQ multiplex PCR, while the TCRdb copy is restricted to in-frame clones and leaves out a portion. The sample holds some 140,000 clones, about 79% seen once. V was pared by 4 bases and J by 4 bases, with 13 bases between. This CDR3 comprises 14 residues. Germline V lookup: CDR1 MDHEN, CDR2 SYDVKM. Sequenced: PBMCs or T cells enriched from blood (not recorded which). The rearrangement links TRBV28 to TRBJ1-2; weak D call: TRBD1 (5 bases). The origin of this receptor is a man in his forties or fifties who had recovered from COVID-19. The CDR3 here is CASSSARGTYGYTF. CDR3 in DNA: TGTGCCAGCAGTTCGGCTCGGGGGACCTATGGCTACACCTTC.